The 18 T cell receptor beta chains below come from one sample, sequenced in a study of blood T cell repertoires in COVID-19. Profiled with immunoSEQ multiplex PCR; TCRdb holds only in-frame clones, not every one. The sample holds approximately 85,000 clones, 85% to 95% seen once. Sequences were obtained from peripheral blood. These receptors all come from a woman in her sixties with active COVID-19.

Written as DNA, the CDR3 is TGTGCCAGCAGTTACTCGAGTTTCTCTGGGGCCAACGTCCTGACTTTC. This encodes CASSYSSFSGANVLTF. The J gene is TRBJ2-6, the V gene TRBV6-5; D not certain. Germline V CDR1 and CDR2: MNHEY, SVGAGI. The CDR3 extends over 16 amino acids. The ends were cut back, 0 bases at V and 0 bases at J, with 6 bases in the middle.

The chain is built from TRBV9 and TRBJ2-3, with 10 bases aligning to TRBD2. The junction had 11 bases not matched to a gene; V was cut back by 8 bases and J by 5 bases. Germline V gene sequence: CDR1 SGDLS, CDR2 YYNGEE. The CDR3 consists of 15 residues. CDR3 sequence: CARPTGTSAEDTQYF. The CDR3 DNA sequence: TGTGCCAGACCAACCGGGACTAGCGCGGAAGATACGCAGTATTTT.

This clone was seen once. The rearrangement links TRBV10-3 to TRBJ2-3, with a tentative D call TRBD1 (6 bases). This CDR3 comprises 14 residues. The germline V gene has CDR1 ENHRY and CDR2 SYGVKD. Trimming cost V 6 bases and J 0 bases, with 10 bases left between them. Written as DNA, the CDR3 is TGTGCCATCAGGGACAGCTCTAGCACAGATACGCAGTATTTT. It specifies CAIRDSSSTDTQYF.

The rearrangement uses TRBV6-6 and TRBJ2-2, with 7 bases fitting TRBD1. The CDR3 sequence is 15 residues long. J was trimmed by 1 base and V by 5 bases; bases with no gene match: 4. Germline values: CDR1 MNHNY, CDR2 SVGAGI (reference sequence). Here the CDR3 DNA reads TGTGCCAGCAGTCCCGGGACAGTGAACACCGGGGAGCTGTTTTTT. Encoded protein: CASSPGTVNTGELFF.

The V gene is TRBV27, the J gene TRBJ2-3, with 10 positions matching TRBD2. The trim removed 4 bases at V and 2 bases at J, leaving 9 bases unmatched. Germline V CDR1 and CDR2: MNHEY, SMNVEV (reference sequence). The CDR3 runs to 17 residues. CDR3 nucleotide sequence: TGTGCCAGCAGTTCCCCGCCCCTAGCGGGAGACACAGATACGCAGTATTTT. Translating gives CASSSPPLAGDTDTQYF.

V usage is TRBV6-6 and J usage is TRBJ2-3, with 11 positions matching TRBD2. The V gene end was trimmed by 6 bases and the J gene end by 4 bases; junction bases not matched to a gene: 3. CDR1 is MNHNY, CDR2 SVGAGI, per germline (reference sequence). This CDR3 is 14 amino acids long. The DNA for the CDR3 is TGTGCCAGCAGAGTAGCGGGAGGGCCAGATACGCAGTATTTT. Translating it yields CASRVAGGPDTQYF.

In DNA, the CDR3 is TGTGCCAGCAGCATTGGACAGGGGGCGCTTGGCTACACCTTC. Translated: CASSIGQGALGYTF. The rearrangement links TRBV7-9 to TRBJ1-2; 11 nucleotides line up with TRBD1. The J segment lost 7 bases and the V segment lost 5 bases, leaving 6 bases of the junction unmatched. The CDR3 is 14 residues long. CDR1 and CDR2 from the germline V gene are SEHNR and FQNEAQ (reference sequence).

This clone was counted a few times. This rearrangement joins TRBV2 to TRBJ1-5, with TRBD1 identical over 8 bases. Trimming at V came to 6 bases and at J to 5 bases, leaving 9 bases not matched to a gene. This CDR3 spans 15 amino acids. Germline V gene sequence: CDR1 SNHLY, CDR2 FYNNEI. The CDR3 sequence is CASSAGTGFDQPQHF. The CDR3 DNA sequence: TGTGCCAGCAGCGCGGGGACAGGCTTTGATCAGCCCCAGCATTTT.

V gene TRBV6-6 combines with J gene TRBJ2-1; 8 bases line up with TRBD2. Per the germline V gene, CDR1 is MNHNY and CDR2 is SVGAGI (reference sequence). The CDR3 is 16 amino acids. J lost 1 base, V lost 2 bases, and 4 bases had no gene match. CDR3: CASSYVTGGSYNEQFF. In DNA form, the CDR3 reads TGTGCCAGCAGTTACGTAACGGGAGGGTCCTACAATGAGCAGTTCTTC.

CDR3 region: CASVNGGQPQHF. The CDR3 region has the DNA TGTGCCAGCGTCAACGGGGGTCAGCCCCAGCATTTT. V usage is TRBV28 and J usage is TRBJ1-5, with D possibly being TRBD1 (5 bases). The V end lost 8 bases, the J end lost 6 bases, and 11 bases lay between the germline ends. The CDR3 has 12 residues. The germline V gene encodes CDR1 MDHEN and CDR2 SYDVKM. The full variable domain, in which reference TRBV28 and TRBJ1-5 provide the parts outside the CDR3, is DVKVTQSSRYLVKRTGEKVFLECVQDMDHENMFWYRQDPGLGLRLIYFSYDVKMKEKGDIPEGYSVSREKKERFSLILESASTNQTSMYLCASVNGGQPQHFGDGTRLSIL.

The chain couples TRBV3-1 (or the pseudogene TRBV3-2) to TRBJ2-1; 10 positions match TRBD2. Trimming cost V 0 bases and J 4 bases; bases outside gene matches: 9. Germline CDR1 is LGHDT and CDR2 is YNNKEL (reference sequence). The CDR3 contains 18 residues. The CDR3 reads CASSQDLMGLAPYNEQFF. The CDR3 DNA reads TGTGCCAGCAGCCAAGATTTGATGGGACTAGCGCCTTACAATGAGCAGTTCTTC.

This sequence joins TRBV5-1 and TRBJ1-2; D unresolved. The CDR3 runs 16 residues. V was clipped by 1 base and J by 4 bases, with 17 bases between them. From germline, CDR1 is SGHRS and CDR2 YFSETQ. The CDR3 protein is CASSLTASNRVYGYTF. CDR3 DNA sequence: TGCGCCAGCAGCTTGACAGCTAGCAATAGAGTCTATGGCTACACCTTC.

V usage is TRBV14 and J usage is TRBJ1-5; D gene unclear. CDR3 length: 13 amino acids. Germline CDR1 reads SGHDN; CDR2 reads FVKESK. The germline V and J ends were trimmed by 5 bases and 6 bases, with 11 bases remaining between them. In nucleotides, the CDR3 is TGTGCCAGCAGCGCGGTACACGGTCAGCCCCAGCATTTT. Protein product: CASSAVHGQPQHF.

This clone was observed a single time. The genes are TRBV27 and TRBJ1-1, with TRBD1 as a possible D gene (5 bases). The CDR3 totals 13 residues. V was clipped by 3 bases and J by 8 bases, with 13 bases between them. Per the germline V gene, CDR1 is MNHEY and CDR2 is SMNVEV (reference sequence). In DNA form, the CDR3 reads TGTGCCAGCAGTTTCGAGGCAGGGCGAGAAGCTTTCTTT. This gives the protein CASSFEAGREAFF.

The CDR3: CASSQGYEQYF. CDR3 nucleotides: TGTGCCAGTTCACAGGGATACGAGCAGTACTTC. This chain links TRBV25-1 with TRBJ2-7, with D possibly being TRBD1 (6 bases). The germline CDR1 and CDR2 sequences are MGHDK and SYGVNS. V lost 9 bases, J lost 4 bases, and 10 bases lay in between. The CDR3 sequence is 11 residues long.

V usage is TRBV6-5 and J usage is TRBJ2-7, with TRBD2 as a possible D gene (7 bases). The CDR3 has 13 residues. Looked up from germline, CDR1 is MNHEY and CDR2 is SVGAGI. The V and J ends lost 10 bases and 5 bases respectively, with 18 bases between them. CDR3 DNA: TGTGCCATCCTCCGGGGGGCCCCCCACGAGCAGTACTTC. It yields the protein CAILRGAPHEQYF.

V usage is TRBV6-2 or TRBV6-3 and J usage is TRBJ1-2; 7 bases fit TRBD1. CDR3 size: 12 residues. Germline trimming cut 4 bases from V and 4 bases from J; bases unmatched to any gene: 0. CDR1 is MNHEY, CDR2 SVGEGT, per germline. CDR3 DNA sequence: TGTGCCAGCAGTTGGGACAGCTATGGCTACACCTTC. Translating it yields CASSWDSYGYTF.

J is TRBJ1-3 and V is TRBV11-2; a weak D match, TRBD1 (5 bases). Trimming left V 0 bases short and J 7 bases short, with 28 bases between. Germline V gene data show CDR1 as SGHAT and CDR2 as FQNNGV. CDR3 length: 20 amino acids. DNA of the CDR3: TGTGCCAGCAGCTTAGACTCACGCTACGTGGGCAGGGTATCAACGAACACCATATATTTT. It yields the protein CASSLDSRYVGRVSTNTIYF.